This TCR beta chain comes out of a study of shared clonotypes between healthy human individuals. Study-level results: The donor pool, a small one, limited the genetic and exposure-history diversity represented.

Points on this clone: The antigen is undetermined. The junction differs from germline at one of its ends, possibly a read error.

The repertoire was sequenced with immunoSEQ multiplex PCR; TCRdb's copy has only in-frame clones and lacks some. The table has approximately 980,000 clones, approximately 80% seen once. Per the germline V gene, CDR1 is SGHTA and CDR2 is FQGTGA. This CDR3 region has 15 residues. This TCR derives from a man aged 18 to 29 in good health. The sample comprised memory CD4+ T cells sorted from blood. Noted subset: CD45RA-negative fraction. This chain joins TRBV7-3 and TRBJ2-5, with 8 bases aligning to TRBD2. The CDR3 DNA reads TGCCCCAAGGACGCTTTAGCGGGGTCCCAAGAGACCCAGTACTTC. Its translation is CPKDALAGSQETQYF.